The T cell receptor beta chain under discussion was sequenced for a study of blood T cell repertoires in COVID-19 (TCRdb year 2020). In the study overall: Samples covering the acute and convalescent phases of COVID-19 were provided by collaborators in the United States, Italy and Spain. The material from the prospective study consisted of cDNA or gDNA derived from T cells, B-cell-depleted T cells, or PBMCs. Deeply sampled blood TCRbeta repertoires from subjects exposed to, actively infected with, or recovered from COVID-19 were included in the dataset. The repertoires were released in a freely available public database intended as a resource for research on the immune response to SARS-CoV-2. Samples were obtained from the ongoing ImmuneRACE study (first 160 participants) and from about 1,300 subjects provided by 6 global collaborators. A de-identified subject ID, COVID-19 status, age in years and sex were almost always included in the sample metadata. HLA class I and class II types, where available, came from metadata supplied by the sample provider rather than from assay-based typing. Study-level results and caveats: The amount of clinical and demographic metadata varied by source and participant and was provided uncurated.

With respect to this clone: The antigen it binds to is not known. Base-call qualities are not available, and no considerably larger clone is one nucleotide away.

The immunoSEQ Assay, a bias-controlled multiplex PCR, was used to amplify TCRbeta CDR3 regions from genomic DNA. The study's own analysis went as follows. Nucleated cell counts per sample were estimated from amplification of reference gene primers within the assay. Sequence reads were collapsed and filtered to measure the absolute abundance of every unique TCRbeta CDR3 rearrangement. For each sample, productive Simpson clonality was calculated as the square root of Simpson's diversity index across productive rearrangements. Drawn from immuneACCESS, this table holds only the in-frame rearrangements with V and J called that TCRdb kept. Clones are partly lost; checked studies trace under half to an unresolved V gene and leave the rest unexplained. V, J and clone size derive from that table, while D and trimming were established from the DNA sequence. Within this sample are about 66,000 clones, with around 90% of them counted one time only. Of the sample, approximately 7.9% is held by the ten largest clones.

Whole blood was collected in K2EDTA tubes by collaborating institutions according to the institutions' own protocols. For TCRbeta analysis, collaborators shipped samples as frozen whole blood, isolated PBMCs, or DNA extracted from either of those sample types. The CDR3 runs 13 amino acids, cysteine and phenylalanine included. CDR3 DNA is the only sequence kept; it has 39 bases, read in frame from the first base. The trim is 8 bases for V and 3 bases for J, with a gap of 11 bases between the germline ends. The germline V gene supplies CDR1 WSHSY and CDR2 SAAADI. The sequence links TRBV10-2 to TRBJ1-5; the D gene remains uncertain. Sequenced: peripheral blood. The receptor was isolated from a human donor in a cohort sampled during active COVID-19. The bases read TGCGCCAGCGGCCCCACAGACAATCAGCCCCAGCATTTT. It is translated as CASGPTDNQPQHF.